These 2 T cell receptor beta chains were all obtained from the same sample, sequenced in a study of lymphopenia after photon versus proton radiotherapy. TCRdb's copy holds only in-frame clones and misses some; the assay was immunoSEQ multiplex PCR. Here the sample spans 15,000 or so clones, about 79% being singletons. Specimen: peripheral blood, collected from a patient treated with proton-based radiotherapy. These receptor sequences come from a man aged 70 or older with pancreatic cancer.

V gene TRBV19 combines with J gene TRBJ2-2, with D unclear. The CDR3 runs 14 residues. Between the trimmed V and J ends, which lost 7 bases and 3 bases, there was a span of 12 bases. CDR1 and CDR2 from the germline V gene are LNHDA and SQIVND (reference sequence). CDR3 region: CASIPSRDTGELFF. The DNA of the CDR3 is TGTGCCAGTATCCCCTCTAGAGACACCGGGGAGCTGTTTTTT. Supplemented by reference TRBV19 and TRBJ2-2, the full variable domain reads DGGITQSPKYLFRKEGQNVTLSCEQNLNHDAMYWYRQDPGQGLRLIYYSQIVNDFQKGDIAEGYSVSREKKESFPLTVTSAQKNPTAFYLCASIPSRDTGELFFGEGSRLTVL.

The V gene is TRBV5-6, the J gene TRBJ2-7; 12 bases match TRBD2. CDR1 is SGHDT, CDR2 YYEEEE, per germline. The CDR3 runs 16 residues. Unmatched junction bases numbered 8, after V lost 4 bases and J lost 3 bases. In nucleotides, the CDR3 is TGTGCCAGCAGCGTCGGACTAGCGGGAAACGTCTACGAGCAGTACTTC. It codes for CASSVGLAGNVYEQYF.